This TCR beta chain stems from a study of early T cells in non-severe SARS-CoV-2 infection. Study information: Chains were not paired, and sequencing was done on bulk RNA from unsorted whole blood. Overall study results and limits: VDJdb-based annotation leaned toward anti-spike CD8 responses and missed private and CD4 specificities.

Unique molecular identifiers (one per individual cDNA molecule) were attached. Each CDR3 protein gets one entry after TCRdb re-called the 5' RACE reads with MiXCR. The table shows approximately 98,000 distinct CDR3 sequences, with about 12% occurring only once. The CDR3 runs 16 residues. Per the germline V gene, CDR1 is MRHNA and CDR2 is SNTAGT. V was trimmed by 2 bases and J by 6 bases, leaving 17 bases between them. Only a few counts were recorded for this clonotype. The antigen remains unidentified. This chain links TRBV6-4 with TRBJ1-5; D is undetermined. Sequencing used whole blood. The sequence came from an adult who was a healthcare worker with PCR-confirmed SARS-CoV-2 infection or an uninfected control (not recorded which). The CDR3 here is CASSDQNIGSTQPQHF. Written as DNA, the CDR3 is TGTGCCAGCAGTGACCAGAACATCGGTAGTACTCAGCCCCAGCATTTT.